This T cell receptor (beta chain) was sequenced in a study of OX40 agonist ivuxolimab in advanced cancers. Study results and limitations: Low normalized T-cell clonal expansion was also seen in some nonresponders.

As regards this clone: The antigen is not known.

The CDR3 length is 15 residues. From germline, CDR1 is WSHSY and CDR2 SAAADI. V lost 0 bases to trimming and J lost 3 bases, with 11 bases between them. Anyone with autoimmune disease history or systemic immunosuppression was excluded. This table comes from immunoSEQ multiplex PCR, and its TCRdb copy is limited to in-frame clones, with some not included. The sample records approximately 20,000 clones, around 77% being singletons. The source is an adult with an advanced solid tumor such as melanoma, head and neck, liver or kidney cancer. The chain has TRBV10-2 and TRBJ1-2; no firm D call. The source was CD4+ or CD8+ T cells sorted from blood, collected in a trial of the OX40 agonist ivuxolimab. The CDR3 loop is CASSESNRGYYGYTF. The CDR3 nucleotides are TGCGCCAGCAGTGAGTCGAACAGAGGTTACTATGGCTACACCTTC.